One T cell receptor (beta chain) is described in this entry. Which antigen it targets is not known. Base qualities are not provided; no much larger clone lies one nucleotide away. For sequencing of the TCRbeta CDR3 region, genomic DNA was extracted from the sorted cells. The immunoSEQ Assay was used to sequence the TCRbeta CDR3 regions. In TCRdb, the immuneACCESS table is reduced to in-frame sequences with V and J assigned. These tables do not hold every clone; where another copy was compared, an unresolved V gene accounts for under half, and the others remain unexplained. The sample table holds 65,000 to 75,000 clones, of which around 86% were seen once. About 0.41% of the sample is held by the ten biggest clonotypes. Patients with autoimmune disease history or receiving systemic immunosuppression were excluded from the trial. In every dose cohort, peripheral blood was drawn for TCR sequencing at baseline, cycle 4 day 1, and cycle 7 day 1. The samples were drawn from a first-in-human, open-label, multicenter phase I dose-escalation trial of ivuxolimab. Adults with locally advanced or metastatic melanoma, renal cell carcinoma, hepatocellular carcinoma or head and neck squamous cell carcinoma were enrolled in the trial. Before TCR sequencing, CD4+ and CD8+ T cells were separately sorted from peripheral blood.

This record comes from a study of OX40 agonist ivuxolimab in advanced cancers. Describing the broader study: The costimulatory receptor OX40 (CD134) was targeted by ivuxolimab, a fully human IgG2 agonistic monoclonal antibody. Intravenous ivuxolimab was administered to patients every 2 weeks at six dose levels: 0.01, 0.1, 0.3, 1.5, 3 and 10 mg/kg. Among the approximately 50 dose-escalation patients, about 20 had hepatocellular carcinoma, around 15 melanoma, 9 renal cell carcinoma and 9 head and neck cancer. In the dose-escalation cohort, around four fifths of patients were male, and the mean age was 60 years with a range of roughly 20 to 80. Prior anti-PD-1, anti-PD-L1 or anti-CTLA-4 therapy was permitted, and 40% to 50% of dose-escalation patients had received checkpoint inhibitors. Partial responses occurred in three dose-escalation patients, of whom one had hepatocellular carcinoma and two had cutaneous melanoma. The point of sequencing TCRbeta in the periphery was to test whether ivuxolimab changed TCR sequence diversity and drove clonal T-cell expansion. The paper covers the monotherapy dose-escalation part of the phase I ivuxolimab trial, which included N ≈ 52 patients. General study outcomes and caveats: Low levels of normalized T-cell clonal expansion were also shown by some nonresponding patients. Clonal expansion of both CD4+ and CD8+ blood T cells was observed from baseline to week 6 at doses 0.1 to 3.0 mg/kg. In partial responders in the 0.1-3.0 mg/kg groups, normalized peripheral clonal expansion was found to be among the lowest, especially among CD8+ T cells. After ivuxolimab, more expanded clones were found on average in CD8+ T cells than in CD4+ T cells. Which antigens the clonally expanded peripheral T cells were specific for was not determined.

The CDR1 and CDR2 encoded by the germline V gene are MDHEN and SYDVKM. V and J lose 4 bases and 0 bases, and a span of 13 bases separates them. The CDR3 sequence holds 16 residues, the cysteine and phenylalanine included. CDR3 DNA is the only sequence kept; it has 48 bases, read in frame from the first base. The rearranged chain carries TRBV28 and TRBJ2-1, with a weak D call of TRBD1 (6 bases match). This TCR was sampled from an adult with an advanced solid tumor such as melanoma, head and neck, liver or kidney cancer. The sequencing used CD4+ or CD8+ T cells sorted from blood, collected in a trial of the OX40 agonist ivuxolimab. CDR3 loop: CASSSGTSSSYNEQFF. At the DNA level, the sequence is TGTGCCAGCAGTTCTGGGACATCGAGCTCCTACAATGAGCAGTTCTTC.